These 11 T cell receptor beta chains originate from one sample sequenced in a study of blood T cell repertoires in COVID-19. Sequencing used immunoSEQ multiplex PCR; TCRdb keeps in-frame clones, though not all of them. The sample lists 68,000 or so clones, roughly 88% occurring once. Input material: peripheral blood. These receptors were taken from a man in his 70s with active or convalescent COVID-19.

Here the CDR3 reads CAIGQHYEQYF. CDR3 DNA sequence: TGTGCCATAGGACAGCACTACGAGCAGTACTTC. This chain connects TRBV28 to TRBJ2-7; a weak D match, TRBD1 (6 bases). Germline CDR1 and CDR2: MDHEN and SYDVKM. The V end was cut by 10 bases, the J end by 3 bases, with 10 bases between. The CDR3 covers 11 residues.

This clone occurred once. V and J are TRBV27 and TRBJ1-2; 11 bases align to TRBD1. CDR3 length: 14 residues. J was trimmed by 2 bases and V by 7 bases; bases with no gene match: 3. The germline V gene has CDR1 MNHEY and CDR2 SMNVEV (reference sequence). The CDR3 loop is CASKWTGGNYGYTF. The CDR3 region has the DNA TGTGCCAGCAAATGGACAGGGGGCAACTATGGCTACACCTTC.

The V and J genes are TRBV5-1 and TRBJ2-6; 9 bases are shared with TRBD1. Germline CDR1 SGHRS, CDR2 YFSETQ. With 4 bases clipped from V and 0 bases from J, the junction kept 8 bases outside the gene matches. The CDR3 length is 18 residues. CDR3 residues: CASSPGTGLNSGANVLTF. For the CDR3, the DNA is TGCGCCAGCAGCCCCGGGACAGGGCTCAACTCTGGGGCCAACGTCCTGACTTTC.

The genes are TRBV5-1 and TRBJ2-7; tentative D call: TRBD1 (5 bases). Germline values: CDR1 SGHRS, CDR2 YFSETQ. V was clipped by 0 bases and J by 5 bases, with 15 bases between them. The CDR3 runs to 15 residues. The CDR3, as DNA: TGCGCCAGCAGCTTGGGTCCAGGGCCTGCGGACGAGCAGTACTTC. It translates to CASSLGPGPADEQYF.

The chain carries TRBV2 and TRBJ1-6, with a tentative D call TRBD1 (5 bases). Germline assignment: CDR1 SNHLY and CDR2 FYNNEI. V gave up 3 bases and J gave up 10 bases, with 19 bases separating them. This CDR3 is 16 amino acids long. CDR3: CASSEFRKGSKSPLHF. The CDR3 nucleotides read TGTGCCAGCAGTGAGTTTCGTAAGGGGTCGAAATCACCCCTCCACTTT.

This rearrangement joins TRBV6-6 to TRBJ1-5; D unresolved. V lost 3 bases and J 7 bases, leaving 10 bases between the germline ends. This CDR3 region has 13 residues. In germline, CDR1 is MNHNY, CDR2 SVGAGI (reference sequence). The DNA for the CDR3 is TGTGCCAGCAGTTATCTGCCAGTCCAGCCCCAGCATTTT. It translates to CASSYLPVQPQHF.

The gene calls are TRBV6-1 and TRBJ1-2; no reliable D call. The CDR3 runs 12 residues. CDR1 MNHNS and CDR2 SASEGT come from the germline V gene. Trimming cost V 5 bases and J 4 bases, with 8 bases left between them. CDR3: CASSRETYGYTF. As DNA, the CDR3 is TGTGCCAGCAGTCGGGAGACCTATGGCTACACCTTC.

The chain has TRBV28 and TRBJ1-4; 7 nucleotides agree with TRBD1. The germline V gene encodes CDR1 MDHEN and CDR2 SYDVKM. V lost 1 base and J lost 8; bases outside the gene matches: 7. This CDR3 contains 15 residues. CDR3 sequence: CASSLSTGMVEKLFF. The DNA for the CDR3 is TGTGCCAGCAGTTTATCGACAGGGATGGTGGAAAAACTGTTTTTT.

This chain connects TRBV19 to TRBJ2-1; D is possibly TRBD1 (6 bases). Germline V gene data show CDR1 as LNHDA and CDR2 as SQIVND (reference sequence). The V end lost 4 bases, the J end lost 0 bases, and 10 bases lay between the germline ends. The CDR3 runs 15 residues. The CDR3 nucleotides are TGTGCCAGTAGTAGCCAGGGGATCTCCTACAATGAGCAGTTCTTC. Translation: CASSSQGISYNEQFF.

V and J are TRBV2 and TRBJ2-6; unclear D gene. Germline values: CDR1 SNHLY, CDR2 FYNNEI. The CDR3 has 17 amino acids. The ends were cut back, 3 bases at V and 2 bases at J, with 14 bases in the middle. The CDR3 nucleotides are TGTGCCAGCAGTGAGGGCAGGATGATAGCTGGGGCCAACGTCCTGACTTTC. Amino acids: CASSEGRMIAGANVLTF.

The rearrangement joins TRBV2 to TRBJ1-2; 8 nucleotides align to TRBD1. Germline loops: CDR1 SNHLY, CDR2 FYNNEI. V dropped 4 bases and J dropped 2; count of bases not matched to a gene: 3. This CDR3 is 14 amino acids long. The DNA for the CDR3 is TGTGCCAGCAGTGCAGGGGGCCTCAACTATGGCTACACCTTC. Translated, it gives CASSAGGLNYGYTF.